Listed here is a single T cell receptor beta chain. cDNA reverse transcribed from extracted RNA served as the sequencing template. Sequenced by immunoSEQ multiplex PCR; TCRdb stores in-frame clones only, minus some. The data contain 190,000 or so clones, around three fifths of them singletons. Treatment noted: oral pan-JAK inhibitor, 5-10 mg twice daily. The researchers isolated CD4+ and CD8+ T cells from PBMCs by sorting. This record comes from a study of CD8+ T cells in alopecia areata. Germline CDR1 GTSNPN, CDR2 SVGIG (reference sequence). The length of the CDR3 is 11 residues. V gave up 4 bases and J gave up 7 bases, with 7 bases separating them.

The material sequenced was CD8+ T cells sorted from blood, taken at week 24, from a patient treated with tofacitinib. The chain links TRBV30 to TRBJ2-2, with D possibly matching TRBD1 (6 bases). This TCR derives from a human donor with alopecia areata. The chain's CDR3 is CAWTQGGELFF. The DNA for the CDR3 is TGTGCCTGGACACAGGGCGGGGAGCTGTTTTTT.